The 6 T cell receptor beta chains below all came from one sample that was sequenced in a study of human T cells and chemical hapten exposure. TCRdb re-derived calls from the RACE reads in MiXCR, one entry per CDR3 protein. The table includes roughly 360,000 distinct CDR3 sequences, 4% to 5.5% detected once. As for time point: patch test 1, 2 weeks after DPC sensitization. Stated treatment: therapeutic diphenylcyclopropenone sensitization with weekly scalp DPC. This specimen was whole blood, taken in connection with sensitization to the hapten diphenylcyclopropenone (DPC). These receptors all stem from a woman aged 45-59 years with alopecia areata. Some clones in this sample may be carry-over from other donors' samples.

In regard to this clonotype: This may arise from a read error, as a much more abundant clone is one base away. This chain joins TRBV5-6 and TRBJ1-1; no reliable D call. From germline, CDR1 is SGHDT and CDR2 YYEEEE. The CDR3 runs 11 residues. CDR3 sequence (DNA): TGTACCAGCAGCTTAGGCTATGAAGCTTTCTTT. It encodes CTSSLGYEAFF. Full variable domain (missing parts from reference TRBV5-6 and TRBJ1-1): DAGVTQSPTHLIKTRGQQVTLRCSPKSGHDTVSWYQQALGQGPQFIFQYYEEEERQRGNFPDRFSGHQFPNYSSELNVNALLLGDSALYLCTSSLGYEAFFGQGTRLTVV.

This chain links TRBV28 with TRBJ2-3, with D tentatively TRBD2 (5 bases). V lost 5 bases to trimming and J lost 0 bases, with 30 bases between them. Looked up from germline, CDR1 is MDHEN and CDR2 is SYDVKM. The CDR3 sequence is 21 residues long. The CDR3 bases are TGTGCCAGCAGTGACCCAACCAAAAGCGGCCCAAGCCCGTTTAGCACAGATACGCAGTATTTT. Protein: CASSDPTKSGPSPFSTDTQYF.

This clonotype was detected many times. The CDR3 is CASSQEVSGQGTGDEQYF. DNA for the CDR3: TGCGCCAGCAGCCAAGAGGTTTCTGGACAGGGTACGGGCGACGAGCAGTACTTC. The chain links TRBV4-3 to TRBJ2-7; 8 positions agree with TRBD1. V was clipped by 0 bases and J by 5 bases; unmatched bases: 15. This CDR3 has 18 amino acids. Per the germline V gene, CDR1 is LGHNA and CDR2 is YSLEER.

Only a few counts were recorded for this clonotype. The rearrangement links TRBV18 to TRBJ2-7; D gene ambiguous. The ends were cut back, 2 bases at V and 7 bases at J, with 15 bases in the middle. From germline, CDR1 is KGHSH and CDR2 LQKENI. The CDR3 runs to 14 residues. The CDR3 DNA reads as TGTGCCAGCTCACCAACGACGGCTATGTCAGAGCAGTACTTC. Protein product: CASSPTTAMSEQYF.

This clonotype was seen at least ten times. The V gene is TRBV14, the J gene TRBJ2-5, with 8 bases identical to TRBD2. Germline values: CDR1 SGHDN, CDR2 FVKESK. J was trimmed by 5 bases and V by 1 base; bases with no gene match: 9. This CDR3 spans 16 amino acids. CDR3 DNA sequence: TGTGCCAGCAGCCAAGGTTCCAGCGGGAGTTATGAGACCCAGTACTTC. It yields the protein CASSQGSSGSYETQYF.

This clonotype was detected ten times or more. The gene calls are TRBV11-3 and TRBJ2-2, with D uncertain. Per germline, CDR1 SGHNT and CDR2 YENEEA. The CDR3 has 13 residues. V was cut by 5 bases and J by 6 bases, with 10 bases left in between. The CDR3 DNA reads TGTGCCAGCAGCGCAACCCGCCCCGGGGAGCTGTTTTTT. It encodes CASSATRPGELFF.